This T cell receptor (beta chain) emerged from a study of early T cells in non-severe SARS-CoV-2 infection. From the 5' RACE reads, TCRdb called clonotypes with MiXCR, one entry per CDR3 protein. The profile shows tens of thousands of distinct CDR3 sequences, about 12% of them singletons. This clonotype was detected ten times or more. The sequenced sample consisted of whole blood. This TCR was recovered from an adult who was a healthcare worker with PCR-confirmed SARS-CoV-2 infection or an uninfected control (not recorded which).

The CDR3 loop is CASSLRPNEKLFF. The CDR3 region has the DNA TGTGCCAGCAGCTTAAGGCCTAATGAAAAACTGTTTTTT. The rearrangement joins TRBV7-3 to TRBJ1-4, with no clear D. This CDR3 contains 13 residues. The germline CDR1 and CDR2 sequences are SGHTA and FQGTGA. Deletions cut 1 base from V and 3 bases from J, with 3 bases between.